This record looks at one T cell receptor (beta chain) sequence and its context. During active infection, Seattle patients enrolled and were then monitored through disease. In germline, CDR1 is SGHTA, CDR2 FQGNSA. This CDR3 contains 15 residues. The V segment lost 1 base and the J segment 6 bases; nucleotides outside the gene matches: 1. This entry belongs to a study of blood T cell repertoires in COVID-19. Study-wide context: Samples of COVID-19 (acute and convalescent) were obtained from the United States, Italy and Spain. T cells, B-cell-depleted T cells, or PBMCs supplied cDNA or gDNA.

In the authors' workflow: From reference gene primer amplification, estimates of nucleated cell counts were derived. Sequencing used immunoSEQ multiplex PCR; TCRdb keeps in-frame clones, though not all of them. The V and J calls and clone size are taken from that table; D and trimming were inferred from the DNA. The sample consists of more than 150,000 clones, roughly 81% of them appearing once. The sequencing input was peripheral blood. The sequence was obtained from a woman aged 80 or over with COVID-19, enrolled during active disease. This sequence joins TRBV7-2 and TRBJ1-3; 12 positions match TRBD1. The CDR3, as DNA: TGTGCCAGCAGCTTAGTGGGACAGGGGGCAAACACCATATATTTT. Residues: CASSLVGQGANTIYF. Based on the CDR3 plus reference TRBV7-2 and TRBJ1-3, the full variable domain is GAGVSQSPSNKVTEKGKDVELRCDPISGHTALYWYRQSLGQGLEFLIYFQGNSAPDKSGLPSDRFSAERTGGSVSTLTIQRTQQEDSAVYLCASSLVGQGANTIYFGEGSWLTVV.